This entry features one T cell receptor (beta chain) sequence. Antigen specificity is unknown. As for time point: healthy volunteer bleed at 2 weeks. Before extraction, the whole blood was not fractionated, and total RNA was taken from it. This sample was included in a study of human T cells and chemical hapten exposure. V shed 8 bases and J shed 3 bases, with 15 bases lying between them. This CDR3 spans 14 amino acids. CDR1 is SGHTA and CDR2 is FQGNSA in the germline V gene. Findings and limits, study-wide: TCRs at a frequency above 1 in 1000 stayed unchanged with DPC sensitization.

During construction of the library, unique molecular identifiers were attached to individual cDNA molecules for quantitative, reproducible TCR counting. One entry per CDR3 protein results from TCRdb running MiXCR on the RACE reads. The sample has 130,000 or so distinct CDR3 sequences, about 9% seen once. The source material was whole blood. The clonotype was recovered from a male donor in good health. Some clones in this sample may be carry-over from other donors' samples. The V and J genes are TRBV7-2 and TRBJ2-3; no clear D. CDR3: CASWSPPQTDTQYF. The CDR3 coding sequence is TGTGCCAGCTGGTCACCCCCACAGACAGATACGCAGTATTTT.